Included here is one T cell receptor beta chain sequence, with context. The data were produced by immunoSEQ multiplex PCR, yet TCRdb's version contains in-frame clones alone and is incomplete. The sample has a few hundred thousand clones; roughly 85% are singletons. This sample stems from a study of blood T cell repertoires in COVID-19. Participants were aged 18 to 89 years from approximately 23 US areas. The study assigned cohorts using participant-reported clinical history. Someone with COVID-19 had been met by exposed participants within 2 weeks before study entry. V was clipped by 3 bases and J by 5 bases; unmatched bases: 9. The CDR3 runs 14 residues. Germline values: CDR1 DFQATT, CDR2 SNEGSKA (reference sequence).

The chain uses TRBV20-1 and TRBJ1-2; TRBD1 agrees at 7 bases. The clonotype comes from a man between 40 and 49 years old who had been exposed to COVID-19. Material for sequencing was PBMCs or T cells enriched from blood (not recorded which). The CDR3 protein is CSASPPGGTYGYTF. In nucleotides, the CDR3 is TGCAGTGCTAGTCCCCCAGGGGGGACTTATGGCTACACCTTC.